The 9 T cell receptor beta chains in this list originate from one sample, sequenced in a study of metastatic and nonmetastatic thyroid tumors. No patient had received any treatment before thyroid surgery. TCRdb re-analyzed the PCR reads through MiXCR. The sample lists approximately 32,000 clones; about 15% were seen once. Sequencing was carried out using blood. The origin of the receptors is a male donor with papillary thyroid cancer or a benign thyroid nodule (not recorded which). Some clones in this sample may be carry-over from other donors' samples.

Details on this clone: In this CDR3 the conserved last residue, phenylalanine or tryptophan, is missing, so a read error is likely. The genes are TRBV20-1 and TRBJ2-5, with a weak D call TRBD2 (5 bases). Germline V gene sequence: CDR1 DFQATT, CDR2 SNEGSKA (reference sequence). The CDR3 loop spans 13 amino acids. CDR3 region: CIRQSGFSETQYV. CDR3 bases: TGCATCCGCCAATCGGGGTTTTCAGAGACCCAGTACGTC.

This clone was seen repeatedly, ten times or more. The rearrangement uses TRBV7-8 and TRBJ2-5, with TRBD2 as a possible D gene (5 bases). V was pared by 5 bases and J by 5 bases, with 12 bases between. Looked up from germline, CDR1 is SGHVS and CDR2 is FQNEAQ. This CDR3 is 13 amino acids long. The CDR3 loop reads CASSPVGGETQYF. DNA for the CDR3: TGTGCCAGCAGCCCAGTTGGCGGGGAGACCCAGTACTTC.

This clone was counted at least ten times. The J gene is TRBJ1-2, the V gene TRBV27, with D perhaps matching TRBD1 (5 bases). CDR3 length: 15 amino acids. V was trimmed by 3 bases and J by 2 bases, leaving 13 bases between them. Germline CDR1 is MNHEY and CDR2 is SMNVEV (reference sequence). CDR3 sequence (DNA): TGTGCCAGCAGTTTTGGGGGAACCACAAACTATGGCTACACCTTC. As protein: CASSFGGTTNYGYTF.

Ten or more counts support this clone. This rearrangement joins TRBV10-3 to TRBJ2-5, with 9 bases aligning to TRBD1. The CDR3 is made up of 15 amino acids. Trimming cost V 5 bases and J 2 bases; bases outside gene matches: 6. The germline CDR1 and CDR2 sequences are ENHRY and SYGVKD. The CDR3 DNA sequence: TGTGCCATCAGTAAACTGGGACAGGGTCAAGAGACCCAGTACTTC. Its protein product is CAISKLGQGQETQYF.

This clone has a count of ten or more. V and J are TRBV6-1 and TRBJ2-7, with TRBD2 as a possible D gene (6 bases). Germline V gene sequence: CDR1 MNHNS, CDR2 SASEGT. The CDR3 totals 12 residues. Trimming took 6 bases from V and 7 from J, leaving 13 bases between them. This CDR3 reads CASSERGWEQYF. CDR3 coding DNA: TGTGCCAGCAGCGAACGGGGGTGGGAGCAGTACTTC.

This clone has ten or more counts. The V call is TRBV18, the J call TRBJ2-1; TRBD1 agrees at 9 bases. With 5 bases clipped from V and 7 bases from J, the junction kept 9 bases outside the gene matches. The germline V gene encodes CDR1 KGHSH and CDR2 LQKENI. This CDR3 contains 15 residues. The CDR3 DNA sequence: TGTGCCAGCTCATCGCAGGACAGGGGCGGGAATGAGCAGTTCTTC. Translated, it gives CASSSQDRGGNEQFF.

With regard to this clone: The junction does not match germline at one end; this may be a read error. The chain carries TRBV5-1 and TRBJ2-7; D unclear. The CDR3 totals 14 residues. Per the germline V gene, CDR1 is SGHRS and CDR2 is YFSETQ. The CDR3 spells CASSLGSSSYEHYF. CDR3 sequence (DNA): TGCGCCAGCAGCTTGGGAAGCTCCTCCTACGAGCATTACTTC.

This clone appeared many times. The CDR3 is CASSQGDRLYSNQPQHF. CDR3 sequence (DNA): TGCGCCAGCAGCCAAGGGGACCGCCTCTATAGCAATCAGCCCCAGCATTTT. The V and J genes are TRBV4-1 and TRBJ1-5; D might be TRBD1 (5 bases). CDR3 size: 17 residues. Germline V gene lookup returns CDR1 MGHRA and CDR2 YSYEKL. Trimming removed 1 base from V and 0 bases from J, with 13 bases in between.

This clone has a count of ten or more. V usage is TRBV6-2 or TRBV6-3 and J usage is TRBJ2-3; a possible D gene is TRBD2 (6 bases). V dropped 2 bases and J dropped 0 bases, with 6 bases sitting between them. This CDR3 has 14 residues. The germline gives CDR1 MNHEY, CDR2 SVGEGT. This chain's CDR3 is CASSYAGSTDTQYF. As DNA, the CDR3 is TGTGCCAGCAGTTACGCGGGAAGCACAGATACGCAGTATTTT.